This T cell receptor beta chain is from a study of blood T cell repertoires in COVID-19. CDR3 length equals 15 residues. CDR1 SGHRS and CDR2 YFSETQ come from the germline V gene. V was trimmed by 0 bases and J by 6 bases, leaving 13 bases between them. The repertoire was sequenced with immunoSEQ multiplex PCR; TCRdb's copy has only in-frame clones and lacks some. There are more than 75,000 clones in the sample; just over 85% occur only once, and 6.5% to 9.5% lies in the top ten. The sequencing input was peripheral blood. The TCR originated in a woman aged 70 to 79 with acute or convalescent COVID-19. The chain has TRBV5-1 and TRBJ2-1, with D perhaps matching TRBD1 (6 bases). The CDR3 spells CASSLGQGSINEQFF. CDR3 DNA: TGCGCCAGCAGCTTGGGTCAGGGGTCCATCAATGAGCAGTTCTTC.